The rows below give T cell receptor beta chains drawn from one sample of a study of T cell responses to AZD1222 COVID-19 vaccine. The table came from immunoSEQ multiplex PCR; TCRdb's copy has only in-frame clones and leaves some out. The repertoire holds 150,000 or so clones, with roughly nine tenths as singletons. The sequences come from peripheral blood, collected on day 0 of AZD1222 vaccination. The origin of the receptors is an adult in good health. Each CDR3 is given with its conserved first and last residue.

J | V | CDR3
TRBJ2-3 | TRBV7-2 | CASSAGLAGGTDTQYF
TRBJ2-1 | TRBV11-3 | CASSLRLGVHGNEQFF
TRBJ1-1 | TRBV20-1 | CSAERDTEAFF
TRBJ2-4 | TRBV7-9 | CASSLVGYAEAKNIQYF
TRBJ2-7 | TRBV28 | CASSTPSGTSGVPTYEQYF
TRBJ2-1 | TRBV6-6 | CASLLAQSYNEQFF
TRBJ1-4 | TRBV5-5 | CASSLIGTRNEKLFF
TRBJ2-1 | TRBV13 | CASRSPVREHEQFF
TRBJ2-5 | TRBV6-5 | CASSYSAGEETQYF
TRBJ2-5 | TRBV7-2 | CASSLGRQQETQYF
TRBJ1-1 | TRBV11-2 | CASSLSGNTEAFF
TRBJ1-2 | TRBV7-3 | CASSLNAQASGGYTF
TRBJ2-1 | TRBV7-2 | CASSLAPSGGWYNEQFF
TRBJ2-1 | TRBV9 | CASSVATSGSYNEQFF
TRBJ2-1 | TRBV6-6 | CASSQVGSSYNEQFF
TRBJ1-6 | TRBV6-5 | CASSYSHLYNSPLHF
TRBJ2-1 | TRBV27 | CASSFLGGKKVNEQFF
TRBJ2-4 | TRBV7-3 | CASSSGPEEGLAKNIQYF
TRBJ2-7 | TRBV5-5 | CASSLEAGSFSYEQYF
TRBJ1-3 | TRBV11-3 | CASRRGTKQLDSGNTIYF
TRBJ1-1 | TRBV4-3 | CASSQDTAGALMNTEAFF
TRBJ2-7 | TRBV5-1 | CASSLTLAYEQYF
TRBJ1-2 | TRBV7-9 | CASSQTGGNGYTF
TRBJ2-2 | TRBV12-5 | CASGFWGQSTGELFF
TRBJ1-1 | TRBV7-8 | CASSYRGTITEAFF
TRBJ2-1 | TRBV19 | CASSPGADRVYSEQFF
TRBJ1-6 | TRBV18 | CASSPIRPGATLDDSPLHF
TRBJ1-1 | TRBV28 | CASSSAHGGQGNTEAFF
TRBJ2-3 | TRBV7-3 | CASSLTRTSTDTQYF
TRBJ2-7 | TRBV7-2 | CASSLIGLEPYEQYF
TRBJ2-3 | TRBV19 | CASSRSGFGDTQYF
TRBJ1-1 | TRBV3-1/TRBV3-2 | CASSQVGGRGAMNTEAFF
TRBJ1-5 | TRBV6-6 | CASSYDPRYSNQPQHF
TRBJ2-7 | TRBV19 | CASSAIRDRGSEQYF
TRBJ2-1 | TRBV4-3 | CASSHQGGPQQDRQFF
TRBJ1-1 | TRBV19 | CASSIGDRNTEAFF
TRBJ2-2 | TRBV27 | CASSPLLNTGELFF
TRBJ2-1 | TRBV30 | CAWSLANWGDEQFF
TRBJ1-5 | TRBV12-5 | CASGLAHEPGRSDQPQHF
TRBJ1-5 | TRBV28 | CASIPQGGARQPQHF
TRBJ2-3 | TRBV9 | CASSVVLQEDTDTQYF
TRBJ2-1 | TRBV28 | CASSLLLAGVRVQFF
TRBJ1-1 | TRBV19 | CASSIGMGGGSTEAFF